The 31 T cell receptor beta chains reported below all come from one sample, sequenced in a study of Tregs in tolerant kidney transplant recipients. Method: immunoSEQ multiplex PCR; TCRdb's copy keeps in-frame clones and lacks some. The sample carries about 94,000 clones, over 85% recorded once. The input for sequencing was CD4+ T cells from blood, taken before the transplant. All receptors derive from a human donor who received a combined kidney and bone marrow transplant.

The gene calls are TRBV29-1 and TRBJ2-2, with TRBD1 identical over 8 bases. Germline trimming cut 7 bases from V and 3 bases from J; bases unmatched to any gene: 13. This CDR3 is built from 16 residues. From germline, CDR1 is SQVTM and CDR2 ANQGSEA. CDR3 DNA: TGCAGCGCTTGGACAGGGTCGTATCGGGACACCGGGGAGCTGTTTTTT. Translating it yields CSAWTGSYRDTGELFF.

The J gene is TRBJ1-6, the V gene TRBV5-4, with TRBD1 identical over 8 bases. In germline, CDR1 is SGHNT, CDR2 YYREEE (reference sequence). The CDR3 contains 16 residues. The V and J ends lost 4 bases and 0 bases, in that order; junction bases with no gene match: 3. The CDR3 DNA reads as TGTGCCAGCAGCCGACAGGGGAGCTCCTATAATTCACCCCTCCACTTT. This codes for CASSRQGSSYNSPLHF.

The chain recombines TRBV30 with TRBJ1-1, with TRBD1 identical over 9 bases. Per the germline V gene, CDR1 is GTSNPN and CDR2 is SVGIG (reference sequence). The CDR3 spans 12 residues. Germline trimming cut 2 bases from V and 6 bases from J; bases unmatched to any gene: 1. CDR3 coding DNA: TGTGCCTGGAGTAGACAGGGGGCTGAAGCTTTCTTT. Amino acids: CAWSRQGAEAFF.

This clone is a singleton in its sample. The V call is TRBV5-1, the J call TRBJ2-3, with 8 positions matching TRBD2. The CDR3 is 16 amino acids. V shed 1 base, J shed 1 base, and the junction held 5 bases outside the gene matches. Looked up from germline, CDR1 is SGHRS and CDR2 is YFSETQ. CDR3 coding DNA: TGCGCCAGCAGCTTGTCGGGAGCGGGGGGCACAGATACGCAGTATTTT. It yields the protein CASSLSGAGGTDTQYF.

V and J are TRBV28 and TRBJ1-5; tentative D call: TRBD1 (5 bases). The germline V gene has CDR1 MDHEN and CDR2 SYDVKM. Trimming removed 6 bases from V and 0 bases from J, with 9 bases in between. The length of the CDR3 is 14 residues. CDR3 in DNA: TGTGCCAGCAGCACGACAGATAGCAATCAGCCCCAGCATTTT. Translation: CASSTTDSNQPQHF.

This chain joins TRBV5-1 and TRBJ2-3, with D unresolved. This CDR3 is 16 amino acids long. Trimming took 0 bases from V and 0 from J, leaving 11 bases between them. Germline V gives CDR1 SGHRS, CDR2 YFSETQ. CDR3 sequence: CASSLASAGSTDTQYF. CDR3 DNA: TGCGCCAGCAGCTTGGCATCGGCAGGTAGCACAGATACGCAGTATTTT. The full variable domain, rest sourced from reference TRBV5-1 and TRBJ2-3, is KAGVTQTPRYLIKTRGQQVTLSCSPISGHRSVSWYQQTPGQGLQFLFEYFSETQRNKGNFPGRFSGRQFSNSRSEMNVSTLELGDSALYLCASSLASAGSTDTQYFGPGTRLTVL.

This chain uses TRBV5-1 with TRBJ1-2; D is possibly TRBD1 (5 bases). The CDR3 sequence is 14 residues long. The germline CDR1 and CDR2 sequences are SGHRS and YFSETQ. V lost 3 bases and J lost 3, with 12 bases in between. The DNA for the CDR3 is TGCGCCAGCAGCTCAGGCAGGGCCCACTATGGCTACACCTTC. It specifies CASSSGRAHYGYTF.

The chain has TRBV5-1 and TRBJ2-3, with 10 positions matching TRBD2. In germline, CDR1 is SGHRS, CDR2 YFSETQ. The trim removed 7 bases at V and 0 bases at J, leaving 8 bases unmatched. The CDR3 length is 16 residues. The CDR3 spells CASSSLTSGSTDTQYF. The CDR3 DNA is TGCGCCAGCTCATCCTTGACTAGCGGGAGCACAGATACGCAGTATTTT.

The chain recombines TRBV5-8 with TRBJ2-3, with 11 bases matching TRBD2. The germline gives CDR1 SGHTS, CDR2 YDEGEE. The CDR3 sequence is 14 residues long. Trimming cost V 4 bases and J 7 bases; bases outside gene matches: 5. In DNA, the CDR3 is TGTGCCAGCAGCCTTAGACTAGCGGGGTATACGCAGTATTTT. Protein: CASSLRLAGYTQYF.

In its sample, this clone was seen once. This chain links TRBV2 with TRBJ1-5; D ambiguous. From germline, CDR1 is SNHLY and CDR2 FYNNEI. Trimming left V 4 bases short and J 2 bases short, with 9 bases between. The length of the CDR3 is 14 residues. The CDR3 nucleotides read TGTGCCAGCAGTGGTTTAGAGGGCAATCAGCCCCAGCATTTT. This translates into CASSGLEGNQPQHF.

The V gene is TRBV5-4, the J gene TRBJ2-1; possible D gene TRBD1, 6 bases. The CDR3 has 14 residues. Per germline, CDR1 SGHNT and CDR2 YYREEE (reference sequence). V shed 2 bases and J shed 6 bases, with 12 bases lying between them. This CDR3 is CASSFNRVGNEQFF. The CDR3 DNA is TGTGCCAGCAGCTTCAACAGGGTCGGCAATGAGCAGTTCTTC.

This chain joins TRBV4-2 and TRBJ1-1; no firm D call. Germline CDR1 and CDR2: LGHNA and YNFKEQ. The CDR3 has 16 residues. Deletions cut 0 bases from V and 11 bases from J, with 22 bases between. CDR3 sequence (DNA): TGTGCCAGCAGCCAAGAAGAGGGTCGGGGTCGAACCGGGGCTTTCTTT. Translation gives CASSQEEGRGRTGAFF.

This sequence joins TRBV4-2 and TRBJ2-7, with 9 bases matching TRBD2. The CDR3 loop spans 15 amino acids. V dropped 3 bases and J dropped 3; count of bases not matched to a gene: 6. Germline lookup yields CDR1 LGHNA and CDR2 YNFKEQ. CDR3 bases: TGTGCCAGCAGCCAGGGGGGACTAGCAGACTACGAGCAGTACTTC. Translating gives CASSQGGLADYEQYF.

The CDR3 loop reads CSVWTGIYGYTF. DNA of the CDR3: TGCAGCGTATGGACAGGGATCTATGGCTACACCTTC. The V call is TRBV29-1, the J call TRBJ1-2, with TRBD1 identical over 8 bases. Germline lookup yields CDR1 SQVTM and CDR2 ANQGSEA. This CDR3 has 12 residues. J was trimmed by 4 bases and V by 6 bases; bases with no gene match: 4.

This clone was picked up one time. The genes are TRBV7-9 and TRBJ2-2, with 12 bases lining up with TRBD2. Germline CDR1 is SEHNR and CDR2 is FQNEAQ (reference sequence). The CDR3 consists of 16 residues. With 4 bases clipped from V and 7 bases from J, the junction kept 7 bases outside the gene matches. This CDR3 is CASSSRTSGNVGELFF. The CDR3 DNA reads as TGTGCCAGCAGCTCACGGACTAGCGGGAATGTCGGGGAGCTGTTTTTT.

The CDR3 region has the DNA TGTGCCAGCTCACCACGCAGTGAAAACACTGAAGCTTTCTTT. Its translation is CASSPRSENTEAFF. The V call is TRBV18, the J call TRBJ1-1; no clear D. The CDR3 totals 14 residues. V shed 1 base and J shed 2 bases, with 8 bases lying between them. CDR1 KGHSH and CDR2 LQKENI come from the germline V gene. The complete variable domain, with remaining parts taken from reference TRBV18 and TRBJ1-1, reads NAGVMQNPRHLVRRRGQEARLRCSPMKGHSHVYWYRQLPEEGLKFMVYLQKENIIDESGMPKERFSAEFPKEGPSILRIQQVVRGDSAAYFCASSPRSENTEAFFGQGTRLTVV.

The V gene is TRBV2, the J gene TRBJ2-5; 9 nucleotides agree with TRBD2. Looked up from germline, CDR1 is SNHLY and CDR2 is FYNNEI. Unmatched junction bases numbered 11, after V lost 6 bases and J lost 9 bases. The CDR3 extends over 14 amino acids. CDR3: CASRPRGSGGSQYF. CDR3 sequence (DNA): TGTGCCAGCAGACCCAGGGGTAGCGGGGGCTCCCAGTACTTC.

The chain employs TRBV9 and TRBJ2-2, with D perhaps matching TRBD2 (6 bases). This CDR3 has 16 residues. The germline V and J ends were trimmed by 4 bases and 2 bases, with 15 bases remaining between them. CDR1 is SGDLS, CDR2 YYNGEE, per germline. CDR3 sequence: CASSTRGSGNTGELFF. The CDR3 nucleotides read TGTGCCAGCAGCACCCGGGGGAGTGGAAACACCGGGGAGCTGTTTTTT.

The chain combines TRBV5-1 with TRBJ1-1; D remains ambiguous. The V gene's germline CDR1 is SGHRS and CDR2 YFSETQ. The CDR3 is made up of 14 amino acids. The V end was cut by 1 base, the J end by 1 base, with 8 bases between. The CDR3 DNA reads as TGCGCCAGCAGCTTGAGGGCGGGGAACACTGAAGCTTTCTTT. Its translation is CASSLRAGNTEAFF. The variable domain in full, completed from reference TRBV5-1 and TRBJ1-1, reads KAGVTQTPRYLIKTRGQQVTLSCSPISGHRSVSWYQQTPGQGLQFLFEYFSETQRNKGNFPGRFSGRQFSNSRSEMNVSTLELGDSALYLCASSLRAGNTEAFFGQGTRLTVV.

The J gene is TRBJ1-2, the V gene TRBV30; the match to TRBD1 covers 9 bases. V gave up 4 bases and J gave up 5 bases; unmatched junction bases: 5. There are 13 residues in the CDR3. Germline CDR1 and CDR2: GTSNPN and SVGIG (reference sequence). The CDR3 sequence: CAWKKDRGYGYTF. The DNA of the CDR3 is TGTGCCTGGAAGAAGGACAGGGGATATGGCTACACCTTC.

The chain joins TRBV27 to TRBJ1-2; TRBD1 aligns across 11 bases. This CDR3 contains 17 residues. The junction had 11 bases not matched to a gene; V was cut back by 5 bases and J by 3 bases. CDR1 MNHEY and CDR2 SMNVEV come from the germline V gene (reference sequence). The CDR3 bases are TGTGCCAGCAGTCTGACCGGGACAGGGGGTTTCTACTATGGCTACACCTTC. It specifies CASSLTGTGGFYYGYTF.

This chain links TRBV14 with TRBJ2-7; a possible D gene is TRBD2 (6 bases). Trimming stripped 1 base from V and 6 bases from J, with 13 bases between. CDR3 length: 14 residues. Germline CDR1 reads SGHDN; CDR2 reads FVKESK. CDR3 sequence: CASSQVAEVSEQYF. The CDR3 DNA sequence: TGTGCCAGCAGCCAAGTAGCGGAGGTATCCGAGCAGTACTTC.

V gene TRBV7-3 combines with J gene TRBJ2-3, with 8 bases matching TRBD2. Germline CDR1 SGHTA, CDR2 FQGTGA. This CDR3 is 15 amino acids long. The V gene end was trimmed by 5 bases and the J gene end by 5 bases; junction bases not matched to a gene: 9. The CDR3 loop reads CASSKQGLVVDTQYF. The CDR3 nucleotides read TGTGCCAGCAGCAAACAGGGACTAGTCGTAGATACGCAGTATTTT.

The genes are TRBV7-3 and TRBJ1-2; 7 bases are shared with TRBD1. Germline values: CDR1 SGHTA, CDR2 FQGTGA. J lost 6 bases, V lost 2 bases, and 3 bases had no gene match. The CDR3 contains 13 residues. The CDR3 is CASSLGQGDGYTF. The CDR3 DNA follows: TGTGCCAGCAGCTTAGGGCAGGGGGATGGCTACACCTTC.

This chain links TRBV20-1 with TRBJ1-2; tentative D call: TRBD1 (5 bases). The CDR3 sequence is 11 residues long. The V and J ends lost 2 bases and 4 bases respectively, with 5 bases between them. Germline V lookup: CDR1 DFQATT, CDR2 SNEGSKA (reference sequence). As DNA, the CDR3 is TGCAGTGCTAGACAGGGCTATGGCTACACCTTC. Translating it yields CSARQGYGYTF.

The CDR3 protein is CATGVSGRGELFF. The CDR3, as DNA: TGTGCCACAGGCGTGAGCGGGAGGGGGGAGCTGTTTTTT. This chain uses TRBV7-6 with TRBJ2-2; TRBD2 matches at 9 bases. V was pared by 10 bases and J by 8 bases, with 8 bases of the junction left unmatched. Germline CDR1 is SGHVS and CDR2 is FNYEAQ. The CDR3 has 13 residues.

The V gene is TRBV2, the J gene TRBJ2-7; unclear D gene. Deletions cut 1 base from V and 2 bases from J, with 12 bases between. The CDR3 has 15 residues. Germline CDR1 SNHLY, CDR2 FYNNEI. The CDR3 loop is CASSEGQAKTYEQYF. CDR3 in DNA: TGTGCCAGCAGTGAAGGGCAGGCCAAAACCTACGAGCAGTACTTC.

This chain uses TRBV7-2 with TRBJ1-2; the match to TRBD1 covers 10 bases. The J segment lost 7 bases and the V segment lost 5 bases, leaving 16 bases of the junction unmatched. Germline-derived CDR1 and CDR2 are SGHTA and FQGNSA. The CDR3 runs to 17 residues. CDR3 sequence (DNA): TGTGCCAGCAGCCCCAACGGTGGCGGGACAGGGGAAAGTGGCTACACCTTC. Its protein product is CASSPNGGGTGESGYTF.

The DNA of the CDR3 is TGTGCCAGCAGCTTAAGGCCTACAGGGTACGAGACCCAGTACTTC. The encoded protein is CASSLRPTGYETQYF. The chain combines TRBV7-2 with TRBJ2-5; maybe TRBD1 (6 bases). Between the trimmed V and J ends, which lost 2 bases and 5 bases, there was a span of 15 bases. CDR3 length equals 15 residues. The V gene's germline CDR1 is SGHTA and CDR2 FQGNSA.

The chain recombines TRBV14 with TRBJ1-1; no clear D gene. CDR1 is SGHDN, CDR2 FVKESK, per germline. This CDR3 has 15 residues. Trimming left V 0 bases short and J 1 base short, with 9 bases between. CDR3: CASSQEWSRNTEAFF. In DNA, the CDR3 is TGTGCCAGCAGCCAAGAATGGAGTCGGAACACTGAAGCTTTCTTT.

V is TRBV11-1 and J is TRBJ2-1; 9 positions agree with TRBD2. Germline V gene lookup returns CDR1 SGHAT and CDR2 FQDESV (reference sequence). The CDR3 sequence is 14 residues long. The V and J ends lost 5 bases and 13 bases, in that order; junction bases with no gene match: 12. The CDR3 DNA reads TGTGCCAGCAGCCCTCCGGGACTAGCCCTAAAACAGTTCTTC. Translation: CASSPPGLALKQFF.